Listed here are 10 T cell receptor beta chains from one sample, sequenced in a study of blood T cell repertoires in COVID-19. Assay: immunoSEQ multiplex PCR; the TCRdb copy retains only in-frame clones and omits some. The profile shows 250,000 to 300,000 clones, approximately 90% of them singletons. Source material: peripheral blood. These receptors originate from a woman aged 45-65 years who had recovered from COVID-19.

J is TRBJ2-7 and V is TRBV18; D gene unclear. CDR1 is KGHSH and CDR2 is LQKENI in the germline V gene. Trimming cost V 3 bases and J 3 bases, with 21 bases left between them. This CDR3 is 17 amino acids long. In DNA, the CDR3 is TGTGCCAGCTCACCGCCGGTACGACAAACTCCCCACTACGAGCAGTACTTC. Translated, it gives CASSPPVRQTPHYEQYF. The whole variable domain, filled in from reference TRBV18 and TRBJ2-7, reads NAGVMQNPRHLVRRRGQEARLRCSPMKGHSHVYWYRQLPEEGLKFMVYLQKENIIDESGMPKERFSAEFPKEGPSILRIQQVVRGDSAAYFCASSPPVRQTPHYEQYFGPGTRLTVT.

This chain links TRBV6-2 or TRBV6-3 with TRBJ1-2; D is undetermined. This CDR3 has 12 amino acids. Germline CDR1 and CDR2: MNHEY and SVGEGT. The V end was cut by 6 bases, the J end by 2 bases, with 7 bases between. CDR3 sequence: CASSPANYGYTF. CDR3 in DNA: TGTGCCAGCAGCCCAGCAAACTATGGCTACACCTTC.

The V call is TRBV7-2, the J call TRBJ2-7; D ambiguous. The CDR3 has 14 residues. Trimming shortened V by 1 base and J by 3 bases, and 10 bases separated the two germline ends. Germline V lookup: CDR1 SGHTA, CDR2 FQGNSA. CDR3 DNA: TGTGCCAGCAGCTTAGAAGGAGTCCTCTACGAGCAGTACTTC. Encoded protein: CASSLEGVLYEQYF.

The rearrangement uses TRBV28 and TRBJ2-7; D is possibly TRBD2 (5 bases). This CDR3 region has 12 residues. The germline V and J ends were trimmed by 2 bases and 13 bases, with 15 bases remaining between them. CDR1 is MDHEN, CDR2 SYDVKM, per germline. In nucleotides, the CDR3 is TGTGCCAGCAGTTTAGAAATTGGAGGCCTATACTTC. This codes for CASSLEIGGLYF.

The J gene is TRBJ1-2, the V gene TRBV6-5; D may be TRBD1 (5 bases). V lost 6 bases and J 3 bases, leaving 14 bases between the germline ends. CDR1 and CDR2 from the germline V gene are MNHEY and SVGAGI. The CDR3 consists of 14 residues. CDR3 sequence (DNA): TGTGCCAGCAGACAAGGGGAGGGTTACTATGGCTACACCTTC. Its translation is CASRQGEGYYGYTF.

This chain's CDR3 is CASSSPGQGNSPLHF. Written as DNA, the CDR3 is TGCGCCAGCAGCTCGCCGGGACAGGGAAATTCACCCCTCCACTTT. The V call is TRBV5-1, the J call TRBJ1-6; 9 bases map to TRBD1. Germline V lookup: CDR1 SGHRS, CDR2 YFSETQ. This CDR3 comprises 15 residues. Germline trimming cut 3 bases from V and 7 bases from J; bases unmatched to any gene: 5.

The chain employs TRBV3-1 (or the pseudogene TRBV3-2) and TRBJ2-5; 8 positions agree with TRBD1. This CDR3 has 17 amino acids. Germline V gene lookup returns CDR1 LGHDT and CDR2 YNNKEL (reference sequence). V gave up 0 bases and J gave up 1 base; unmatched junction bases: 7. CDR3: CASSQDSTGDFQETQYF. CDR3 bases: TGTGCCAGCAGCCAAGATTCGACAGGGGATTTCCAAGAGACCCAGTACTTC.

V and J are TRBV18 and TRBJ1-6; D possibly corresponds to TRBD1 (6 bases). Per the germline V gene, CDR1 is KGHSH and CDR2 is LQKENI. V lost 5 bases and J lost 11, with 16 bases in between. The CDR3 length is 14 residues. The CDR3 DNA is TGTGCCAGCTCATTTAACAGGGTTAAGACACCCCTCCACTTT. It is translated as CASSFNRVKTPLHF.

V and J are TRBV19 and TRBJ1-5, with D hard to call. CDR1 and CDR2 (germline): LNHDA, SQIVND (reference sequence). The V and J ends lost 5 bases and 5 bases respectively, with 16 bases between them. CDR3 length: 15 amino acids. CDR3 sequence reads: CASSPRSIYDQPQHF. For the CDR3, the DNA is TGTGCCAGTAGTCCCAGGTCCATCTACGATCAGCCCCAGCATTTT.

This clone was seen repeatedly, ten times or more. CDR3 region: CAISEGASRYGYTF. CDR3 DNA: TGTGCCATCAGTGAAGGGGCCAGCCGATATGGCTACACCTTC. The V call is TRBV10-3, the J call TRBJ1-2; perhaps TRBD1 as D (5 bases). V was cut by 3 bases and J by 5 bases, with 13 bases left in between. Germline CDR1 is ENHRY and CDR2 is SYGVKD. The CDR3 has 14 amino acids.